Each of the 30 T cell receptor beta chains below was sequenced from the same sample in a study of blood T cell repertoires in COVID-19. Only in-frame clones appear in the TCRdb table, and some are missing; sequencing was by immunoSEQ multiplex PCR. This table has under 200,000 clones, approximately 86% appearing once. The specimen sequenced was peripheral blood. Receptors were obtained from a man in his fifties or sixties who had recovered from COVID-19.

The J gene is TRBJ2-7, the V gene TRBV12-3 or TRBV12-4; no clear D gene. V lost 3 bases, J lost 6 bases, and 12 bases lay in between. The CDR3 covers 13 residues. The CDR3 region has the DNA TGTGCCAGCAGTTTGCCGGGTCGTTCCGAGCAGTACTTC. Its protein is CASSLPGRSEQYF.

CDR3 nucleotide sequence: TGTGCCAGCAGCCCGACTAACGGTGGCAATCAGCCCCAGCATTTT. Amino acid sequence: CASSPTNGGNQPQHF. The genes are TRBV11-2 and TRBJ1-5; no reliable D call. The CDR3 sequence is 15 residues long. V was shortened by 5 bases and J by 2 bases, with 13 bases between the two germline ends. The germline V gene encodes CDR1 SGHAT and CDR2 FQNNGV.

This clone showed up just a few times. J is TRBJ1-2 and V is TRBV5-4; D not resolved. CDR3 length: 15 amino acids. The germline gives CDR1 SGHNT, CDR2 YYREEE (reference sequence). V shed 4 bases and J shed 1 base, with 14 bases lying between them. The CDR3 spells CASSGGGQSNYGYTF. The CDR3, as DNA: TGTGCCAGCAGCGGCGGTGGTCAGAGTAACTATGGCTACACCTTC. Full variable domain (rest looked up from reference TRBV5-4 and TRBJ1-2): ETGVTQSPTHLIKTRGQQVTLRCSSQSGHNTVSWYQQALGQGPQFIFQYYREEENGRGNFPPRFSGLQFPNYSSELNVNALELDDSALYLCASSGGGQSNYGYTFGSGTRLTVV.

This clone has a handful of counts. The chain uses TRBV11-3 and TRBJ2-5; possibly TRBD2 for D (7 bases). There are 15 residues in the CDR3. V lost 1 base to trimming and J lost 4 bases, with 13 bases between them. The germline V gene encodes CDR1 SGHNT and CDR2 YENEEA. The CDR3 spells CASSLGWGGGETQYF. CDR3 DNA sequence: TGTGCCAGCAGCTTAGGATGGGGGGGCGGAGAGACCCAGTACTTC.

This chain joins TRBV2 and TRBJ2-3; 13 positions agree with TRBD2. V shed 8 bases and J 0 bases; nucleotides not matched to a gene: 23. This CDR3 is 22 amino acids long. Germline assignment: CDR1 SNHLY and CDR2 FYNNEI. The chain's CDR3 is CASAGTIHGRTSGGKSTDTQYF. The CDR3 nucleotides are TGTGCCAGCGCGGGCACCATCCACGGAAGGACTAGCGGGGGAAAAAGCACAGATACGCAGTATTTT.

The rearrangement uses TRBV12-3 or TRBV12-4 and TRBJ1-5; D is uncertain. CDR3 size: 13 residues. V gave up 3 bases and J gave up 5 bases, with 8 bases separating them. CDR3 DNA: TGTGCCAGCAGTTTCGAGGGCTATCAGCCCCAGCATTTT. It is translated as CASSFEGYQPQHF.

This rearrangement joins TRBV2 to TRBJ1-5, with unresolved D. Trimming left V 7 bases short and J 2 bases short, with 12 bases between. This CDR3 has 14 amino acids. Germline V gene lookup returns CDR1 SNHLY and CDR2 FYNNEI. CDR3 amino acids: CASTGPQGNQPQHF. The CDR3 DNA reads as TGTGCCAGCACAGGTCCCCAAGGCAATCAGCCCCAGCATTTT.

This chain links TRBV13 with TRBJ2-5; D call uncertain. V was cut by 0 bases and J by 9 bases, with 14 bases left in between. Per the germline V gene, CDR1 is PRHDT and CDR2 is FYEKMQ (reference sequence). The CDR3 covers 14 residues. CDR3 sequence reads: CASSLGHNPLAQYF. CDR3 bases: TGTGCCAGCAGCTTAGGCCACAACCCCCTGGCCCAGTACTTC. Based on the CDR3 plus reference TRBV13 and TRBJ2-5, the full variable domain is AAGVIQSPRHLIKEKRETATLKCYPIPRHDTVYWYQQGPGQDPQFLISFYEKMQSDKGSIPDRFSAQQFSDYHSELNMSSLELGDSALYFCASSLGHNPLAQYFGPGTRLLVL.

The rearrangement joins TRBV18 to TRBJ2-5; 9 nucleotides agree with TRBD1. V gave up 3 bases and J gave up 0 bases; unmatched junction bases: 2. CDR3 length: 15 amino acids. Germline assignment: CDR1 KGHSH and CDR2 LQKENI. The CDR3, as DNA: TGTGCCAGCTCACCCGGGACAGGGTACCAAGAGACCCAGTACTTC. Translated, it gives CASSPGTGYQETQYF.

This chain joins TRBV9 and TRBJ2-7; maybe TRBD1 (6 bases). V was pared by 3 bases and J by 0 bases, with 19 bases between. Germline V gene lookup returns CDR1 SGDLS and CDR2 YYNGEE. The CDR3 contains 17 residues. The CDR3: CASSAQRGTGISYEQYF. DNA of the CDR3: TGTGCCAGCAGCGCCCAACGAGGAACAGGGATCTCCTACGAGCAGTACTTC.

This rearrangement joins TRBV11-3 to TRBJ2-3; 9 nucleotides match TRBD1. CDR3 length equals 15 residues. In germline, CDR1 is SGHNT, CDR2 YENEEA. J lost 5 bases, V lost 4 bases, and 7 bases had no gene match. The CDR3: CASSWGTGSQDTQYF. Here the CDR3 DNA reads TGTGCCAGCAGCTGGGGGACAGGGAGCCAAGATACGCAGTATTTT.

The genes are TRBV3-1 (or the pseudogene TRBV3-2) and TRBJ2-1; D unresolved. Between the trimmed V and J ends, which lost 4 bases and 5 bases, there was a span of 3 bases. Germline V CDR1 and CDR2: LGHDT, YNNKEL (reference sequence). This CDR3 region has 11 residues. CDR3 in amino acids: CASSLDNEQFF. As DNA, the CDR3 is TGTGCCAGCAGCCTCGACAATGAGCAGTTCTTC.

The chain is built from TRBV7-9 and TRBJ1-1; the D is unclear. The V gene's germline CDR1 is SEHNR and CDR2 FQNEAQ (reference sequence). V was clipped by 7 bases and J by 3 bases, with 9 bases between them. The CDR3 extends over 12 amino acids. The DNA of the CDR3 is TGTGCCAGCACCCCCCCTTACACTGAAGCTTTCTTT. Translated: CASTPPYTEAFF.

The gene calls are TRBV5-1 and TRBJ1-5; 11 positions match TRBD1. From germline, CDR1 is SGHRS and CDR2 YFSETQ. The CDR3 has 15 residues. The junction had 5 bases not matched to a gene; V was cut back by 4 bases and J by 5 bases. CDR3 bases: TGCGCCAGCAGCCCCGGGACAGGGGGTTATCAGCCCCAGCATTTT. It codes for CASSPGTGGYQPQHF. Based on the CDR3 plus reference TRBV5-1 and TRBJ1-5, the full variable domain is KAGVTQTPRYLIKTRGQQVTLSCSPISGHRSVSWYQQTPGQGLQFLFEYFSETQRNKGNFPGRFSGRQFSNSRSEMNVSTLELGDSALYLCASSPGTGGYQPQHFGDGTRLSIL.

The V call is TRBV21-1, the J call TRBJ2-3; the D call TRBD1 from the table was never checked on the DNA. TRBV21-1 is annotated as a pseudogene. This CDR3 has 13 residues. This chain's CDR3 is CASSSHYTDTQYF. The CDR3 nucleotides read TGTGCCAGCAGCTCACATTACACAGATACGCAGTATTTT.

The CDR3 sequence is CASSFGDGGALNEQFF. The CDR3 nucleotides read TGTGCCAGCAGCTTTGGTGACGGGGGGGCCCTTAATGAGCAGTTCTTC. J is TRBJ2-1 and V is TRBV7-6; 8 bases fit TRBD2. The trim removed 3 bases at V and 7 bases at J, leaving 11 bases unmatched. The CDR3 is 16 amino acids. Germline V gene data show CDR1 as SGHVS and CDR2 as FNYEAQ.

This rearrangement joins TRBV30 to TRBJ2-5; 7 nucleotides line up with TRBD1. This CDR3 comprises 15 residues. J lost 4 bases, V lost 2 bases, and 10 bases had no gene match. The germline V gene encodes CDR1 GTSNPN and CDR2 SVGIG (reference sequence). In DNA form, the CDR3 reads TGTGCCTGGAGTCCCTCTGACAGGGTCCGAGAGACCCAGTACTTC. It translates to CAWSPSDRVRETQYF.

In this sample, this clone is medium-sized. The J gene is TRBJ1-5, the V gene TRBV6-6; 10 nucleotides match TRBD1. V shed 5 bases and J 5 bases; nucleotides not matched to a gene: 9. The germline gives CDR1 MNHNY, CDR2 SVGAGI (reference sequence). The CDR3 spans 16 residues. The CDR3 nucleotides read TGTGCCAGCAGTACAAGCGGACAGGGGGAAGATCAGCCCCAGCATTTT. It specifies CASSTSGQGEDQPQHF.

The chain uses TRBV7-2 and TRBJ2-2, with 7 bases identical to TRBD2. The CDR3 runs 14 residues. V lost 4 bases to trimming and J lost 7 bases; unmatched junction nucleotides: 6. Germline V CDR1 and CDR2: SGHTA, FQGNSA. The CDR3 DNA reads TGTGCCAGCAGCTCTGGACTAGTAAACGGGGAGCTGTTTTTT. The encoded protein is CASSSGLVNGELFF.

The CDR3 nucleotides are TGTGCCAGCAGCCCTCCCGAAGAGACCCAGTACTTC. This encodes CASSPPEETQYF. V gene TRBV7-9 combines with J gene TRBJ2-5; no clear D gene. The CDR3 is 12 residues long. Trimming shortened V by 5 bases and J by 3 bases, and 7 bases separated the two germline ends. Per the germline V gene, CDR1 is SEHNR and CDR2 is FQNEAQ (reference sequence).

The CDR3 region has the DNA TGTGCCAGCAGCTTGGAGTTCAATCAGCCCCAGCATTTT. Its protein product is CASSLEFNQPQHF. V usage is TRBV11-2 and J usage is TRBJ1-5, with D unclear. The germline V gene has CDR1 SGHAT and CDR2 FQNNGV. V gave up 3 bases and J gave up 3 bases, with 6 bases separating them. The CDR3 has 13 residues. Based on the CDR3 plus reference TRBV11-2 and TRBJ1-5, the full variable domain is EAGVAQSPRYKIIEKRQSVAFWCNPISGHATLYWYQQILGQGPKLLIQFQNNGVVDDSQLPKDRFSAERLKGVDSTLKIQPAKLEDSAVYLCASSLEFNQPQHFGDGTRLSIL.

The chain couples TRBV4-2 to TRBJ1-2; 8 nucleotides match TRBD1. V was pared by 5 bases and J by 4 bases, with 6 bases of the junction left unmatched. The germline V gene encodes CDR1 LGHNA and CDR2 YNFKEQ. The CDR3 contains 14 residues. The CDR3 sequence is CASSSTGDRYGYTF. The CDR3 nucleotides are TGTGCCAGCAGCTCGACAGGGGACCGCTATGGCTACACCTTC.

This clone appeared a few times. This chain connects TRBV7-9 to TRBJ2-7, with TRBD1 as a possible D gene (6 bases). The germline gives CDR1 SEHNR, CDR2 FQNEAQ (reference sequence). Trimming removed 5 bases from V and 7 bases from J, with 18 bases in between. The CDR3 sequence is 14 residues long. CDR3 sequence reads: CASSPSLGAWEQYF. For the CDR3, the DNA is TGTGCCAGCAGCCCATCACTGGGGGCGTGGGAGCAGTACTTC.

The J gene is TRBJ1-3, the V gene TRBV5-8; 10 bases match TRBD1. CDR3 length equals 15 residues. Unmatched junction bases numbered 1, after V lost 2 bases and J lost 2 bases. Germline CDR1 SGHTS, CDR2 YDEGEE. Here the CDR3 reads CASSFGTGAGNTIYF. CDR3 bases: TGTGCCAGCAGCTTCGGGACAGGGGCTGGAAACACCATATATTTT.

This clone has a single count. This chain joins TRBV6-5 and TRBJ1-5; 10 bases map to TRBD1. V shed 8 bases, J shed 6 bases, and the junction held 7 bases outside the gene matches. Germline V gene lookup returns CDR1 MNHEY and CDR2 SVGAGI. There are 14 residues in the CDR3. The CDR3: CASGDRGFGQPQHF. The CDR3 DNA sequence: TGTGCCAGCGGGGACAGGGGTTTCGGTCAGCCCCAGCATTTT.

The chain joins TRBV4-2 to TRBJ2-7, with 12 bases that match TRBD2. Losses at the gene ends were 4 bases for V and 7 bases for J; bases not matched to a gene: 14. Germline assignment: CDR1 LGHNA and CDR2 YNFKEQ. The CDR3 totals 17 residues. CDR3 sequence (DNA): TGTGCCAGCAGCCCAGTCCCGGGACTAGCGGGCGTAGTAGAGCAGTACTTC. Residues: CASSPVPGLAGVVEQYF.

The chain employs TRBV3-1 (or the pseudogene TRBV3-2) and TRBJ2-1; the match to TRBD2 covers 13 bases. Per the germline V gene, CDR1 is LGHDT and CDR2 is YNNKEL (reference sequence). V trimming: 0 bases; J trimming: 8 bases; junction bases outside the gene matches: 4. The CDR3 runs to 16 residues. The CDR3 protein is CASSQDELAGGDEQFF. DNA for the CDR3: TGTGCCAGCAGCCAAGATGAACTAGCGGGGGGGGATGAGCAGTTCTTC.

V and J are TRBV5-1 and TRBJ2-5; the match to TRBD2 covers 7 bases. The CDR3 runs to 16 residues. After removal of 0 bases from V and 1 base from J, the junction contained 6 bases not matched to a gene. CDR1 is SGHRS, CDR2 YFSETQ, per germline. For the CDR3, the DNA is TGCGCCAGCAGCTTGGGTCGAGCGGGGTTCCAAGAGACCCAGTACTTC. Translated: CASSLGRAGFQETQYF.

The J gene is TRBJ1-1, the V gene TRBV20-1, with D maybe TRBD1 (6 bases). V was pared by 0 bases and J by 11 bases, with 10 bases between. Germline V gives CDR1 DFQATT, CDR2 SNEGSKA (reference sequence). CDR3 size: 11 residues. CDR3 DNA sequence: TGCAGTGCTAGAGAGGGGGCCTGGGCTTTCTTT. Protein: CSAREGAWAFF.

The chain joins TRBV7-2 to TRBJ2-5; 8 nucleotides line up with TRBD2. This CDR3 is 17 amino acids long. Looked up from germline, CDR1 is SGHTA and CDR2 is FQGNSA. Germline trimming cut 4 bases from V and 4 bases from J; bases unmatched to any gene: 14. CDR3 DNA sequence: TGTGCCAGCAGCTCAAAGGTTTCGGGGGGGCCGCTAGAGACCCAGTACTTC. Translated: CASSSKVSGGPLETQYF.